This TCR beta chain appears in the sequencing data of a study of CD8 T cells in Susac syndrome. Study-level results: The relatively small number of individuals in the TCR sequencing and HLA analysis was acknowledged by the study.

After extraction with the RNeasy kit, about 0.45 to 1 ug of the RNA was reverse transcribed using random hexamers. Multiplex PCR with immunoSEQ amplified the TCR beta CDR3 across 54 Vbeta and 13 Jbeta. TCRdb analysed the immunoSEQ multiplex PCR reads with MiXCR anew, one entry per CDR3 protein. The sample has 200,000 to 300,000 distinct CDR3 sequences, almost 97% seen once. The V end was cut by 1 base, the J end by 10 bases, with 5 bases between. The CDR3 spans 11 residues. Germline V gene lookup returns CDR1 LGHDT and CDR2 YNNKEL (reference sequence). Remarks on this clonotype: The target antigen is unknown.

The clonotype was recovered from a human donor with Susac syndrome. This chain links TRBV3-1 with TRBJ2-1, with D uncertain. Sequencing was carried out using CD4+ T cells from PBMCs. The CDR3 loop is CASSQAKEQFF. CDR3 nucleotides: TGTGCCAGCAGCCAAGCTAAGGAGCAGTTCTTC.